This TCR beta chain derives from a study of shared clonotypes between healthy human individuals. The CDR3 has 15 residues. The germline V gene has CDR1 SGHKS and CDR2 YYEKEE (reference sequence). V was pared by 2 bases and J by 5 bases, with 14 bases between. Unsorted PBMC contributed 250 to 300 ng DNA, roughly 30,000 T cell genomes, to each replicate PCR. This table comes from immunoSEQ multiplex PCR, and its TCRdb copy is limited to in-frame clones, with some not included. In the table there are approximately 510,000 clones, 79% of which are singletons. Regarding the study as a whole: An anticipated effect of sequencing depth on clonotype sharing among donors was recognized.

This clone has only one observation. What it binds is not known. Every donor was a Caucasian adult from Nashville, Tennessee. The receptor comes from a woman in her thirties or forties in good health. Some clones in this sample may be carry-over from other donors' samples. The source material was PBMCs. This chain connects TRBV5-5 to TRBJ2-1; perhaps TRBD1 as D (5 bases). The CDR3 region has the DNA TGTGCCAGCAGCTTTTTTGCAGGGATGAACAATGAGCAGTTCTTC. Translation gives CASSFFAGMNNEQFF. The full variable domain, completed using reference TRBV5-5 and TRBJ2-1, is DAGVTQSPTHLIKTRGQQVTLRCSPISGHKSVSWYQQVLGQGPQFIFQYYEKEERGRGNFPDRFSARQFPNYSSELNVNALLLGDSALYLCASSFFAGMNNEQFFGPGTRLTVL.